This TCR beta chain was sequenced for a study of identical twins. The cDNA had a unique molecular identifier and a template-switch universal primer site. TCRdb re-called the 5' RACE reads with MiXCR, one entry per CDR3 protein. The sample consists of about 730,000 distinct CDR3 sequences, less than 25% of them appearing once. This same sample was also taken into another study, of T cells expressing NK-cell markers. That work contributes: Investigators obtained TCR beta repertoires from sorted CD3+CD56+NKG2C+, CD3+CD56+NKG2C- and CD3+CD56-NKG2C+ T cells. Dominant NKG2C+ clonotype frequencies of 1.0-7.0% of CD8+ T cells were measured in over 5 donors. A handful of donors showed these clonotypes also leading the CD3+CD56-NKG2C+ fraction.

Sequenced: PBMCs. The clonotype originates from a woman aged 18-35 years in good health.

The CDR3 sequence is CASSYVGGRNEQFF. CDR3 bases: TGTGCCAGCAGTTACGTCGGCGGGAGGAATGAGCAGTTCTTC. This chain links TRBV27 with TRBJ2-1; 8 positions match TRBD2. From germline, CDR1 is MNHEY and CDR2 SMNVEV (reference sequence). The CDR3 loop spans 14 amino acids. Trimming took 4 bases from V and 7 from J; bases not matched to a gene: 6.